These 9 T cell receptor beta chains share one sample of origin, sequenced in a study of immune evolution from preneoplasia to lung adenocarcinoma (dated by TCRdb to about 2021). The library came from the immunoSEQ multiplex PCR assay. Not all clones reach the TCRdb copy of this immuneACCESS table, which keeps in-frame sequences only. Checked studies attribute under half of the gap to unresolved V genes and leave the rest unexplained. For this sample the table gives approximately 7,200 clones, of which more than 65% were detected only once. Jointly, the top ten make up 6.5% of the sample. The sequencing input was FFPE lung adenocarcinoma in situ tissue. The cell subset or site tag for this specimen amounts to: preinvasive adenocarcinoma in situ (AIS). The origin of the receptors is a person between 55 and 80 years old with lung adenocarcinoma.

The sample holds one count of this clone. V and J are TRBV5-4 and TRBJ2-5; D is uncertain. Germline CDR1 SGHNT, CDR2 YYREEE (reference sequence). The CDR3 totals 13 residues. V lost 3 bases and J 5 bases, leaving 11 bases between the germline ends. In DNA, the CDR3 is TGTGCCAGCAGCTCGAGTGATGGGGAGACCCAGTACTTC. Amino acid sequence: CASSSSDGETQYF.

The rearrangement uses TRBV5-8 and TRBJ2-1, with 10 bases aligning to TRBD1. Germline-derived CDR1 and CDR2 are SGHTS and YDEGEE. Trimming at V came to 4 bases and at J to 4 bases, leaving 5 bases not matched to a gene. The CDR3 spans 15 residues. The CDR3 DNA reads TGTGCCAGCAGCGCGGGACAGGGGCAATACAATGAGCAGTTCTTC. Amino acid sequence: CASSAGQGQYNEQFF.

The chain joins TRBV10-3 to TRBJ2-7, with 10 nucleotides matching TRBD1. The germline CDR1 and CDR2 sequences are ENHRY and SYGVKD. Trimming removed 0 bases from V and 2 bases from J; junction bases left unmatched: 7. CDR3 length: 17 amino acids. The chain's CDR3 is CAISESWDRGKTYEQYF. The CDR3 nucleotides are TGTGCCATCAGTGAGTCATGGGACAGGGGAAAAACCTACGAGCAGTACTTC.

J is TRBJ2-5 and V is TRBV11-2; no clear D. The ends were cut back, 3 bases at V and 1 base at J, with 9 bases in the middle. CDR3 length: 14 amino acids. Germline V gene data show CDR1 as SGHAT and CDR2 as FQNNGV. CDR3 amino acids: CASSLYTTQETQYF. The DNA of the CDR3 is TGTGCCAGCAGCTTGTATACTACCCAAGAGACCCAGTACTTC.

The chain carries TRBV9 and TRBJ2-5; D uncertain. Trimming stripped 0 bases from V and 1 base from J, with 13 bases between. The CDR3 loop spans 16 amino acids. Germline V CDR1 and CDR2: SGDLS, YYNGEE. DNA for the CDR3: TGTGCCAGCAGCGTAGGTGATCGGGTCCCCCAAGAGACCCAGTACTTC. Amino acids: CASSVGDRVPQETQYF.

The genes are TRBV28 and TRBJ1-3; D unresolved. CDR3 length: 13 amino acids. Per germline, CDR1 MDHEN and CDR2 SYDVKM. Trimming pared 3 bases from V and 4 bases from J, leaving 7 bases between. CDR3 amino acids: CASSFGVGNTIYF. CDR3 sequence (DNA): TGTGCCAGCAGTTTCGGGGTGGGAAACACCATATATTTT.

The CDR3: CASSPDRVLRQAFF. CDR3 nucleotides: TGTGCCAGCAGCCCGGACAGGGTGTTACGACAAGCTTTCTTT. The chain links TRBV7-3 to TRBJ1-1; 8 bases are a match to TRBD1. Trimming cost V 5 bases and J 9 bases; bases outside gene matches: 11. The CDR3 runs 14 residues. Germline loops: CDR1 SGHTA, CDR2 FQGTGA.

This clone was counted only a few times. The V gene is TRBV5-4, the J gene TRBJ1-2, with D perhaps TRBD1 (6 bases). Trimming cost V 5 bases and J 2 bases, with 10 bases left between them. This CDR3 is 13 amino acids long. In germline, CDR1 is SGHNT, CDR2 YYREEE (reference sequence). CDR3 sequence reads: CASSPDRNYGYTF. The CDR3 bases are TGTGCCAGCAGTCCGGACAGAAACTATGGCTACACCTTC.

The CDR3: CASSLQTGNINYGYTF. The CDR3, as DNA: TGTGCCAGCAGCCTACAGACAGGAAATATTAACTATGGCTACACCTTC. The chain joins TRBV5-4 to TRBJ1-2; possible D gene TRBD1, 6 bases. V was clipped by 4 bases and J by 1 base, with 17 bases between them. The germline gives CDR1 SGHNT, CDR2 YYREEE (reference sequence). The CDR3 is made up of 16 amino acids.